This entry lists 5 T cell receptor beta chains sequenced from one sample in a study of T cell responses to AZD1222 COVID-19 vaccine. Measured with immunoSEQ multiplex PCR; TCRdb has only the in-frame clones, and not every one. The repertoire holds 110,000 to 150,000 clones, with around nine tenths as singletons. The sample here was peripheral blood, taken on day 0 of AZD1222 vaccination. The receptor set was obtained from an adult in good health.

This rearrangement joins TRBV6-1 to TRBJ1-2; 8 nucleotides align to TRBD1. Germline V CDR1 and CDR2: MNHNS, SASEGT. V shed 6 bases, J shed 6 bases, and the junction held 9 bases outside the gene matches. The CDR3 consists of 14 residues. The CDR3 coding sequence is TGTGCCAGCAGCTTGACAGGGGAATCCCATGGCTACACCTTC. This encodes CASSLTGESHGYTF.

The genes are TRBV12-3 or TRBV12-4 and TRBJ1-4; 7 bases match TRBD1. Germline trimming cut 4 bases from V and 8 bases from J; bases unmatched to any gene: 4. The CDR3 covers 13 residues. This CDR3 is CASSYRQGEKLFF. The CDR3 DNA sequence: TGTGCCAGCAGTTATCGACAGGGAGAAAAACTGTTTTTT.

The chain uses TRBV7-9 and TRBJ1-3; D is unresolved. Germline V CDR1 and CDR2: SEHNR, FQNEAQ (reference sequence). V shed 1 base and J shed 3 bases, with 7 bases lying between them. CDR3 length equals 14 residues. This chain's CDR3 is CASSLVSSGNTIYF. CDR3 nucleotides: TGTGCCAGCAGCTTAGTATCGAGTGGAAACACCATATATTTT.

The chain combines TRBV7-3 with TRBJ2-1; D uncertain. The CDR3 extends over 14 amino acids. Trimming cost V 5 bases and J 0 bases, with 8 bases left between them. Germline V gene lookup returns CDR1 SGHTA and CDR2 FQGTGA. CDR3 coding DNA: TGTGCCAGCAGCCCCTCGAGCTCCTACAATGAGCAGTTCTTC. Its translation: CASSPSSSYNEQFF.

V is TRBV5-1 and J is TRBJ2-1; 9 bases fit TRBD1. V shed 0 bases and J 4 bases; nucleotides not matched to a gene: 2. The CDR3 loop spans 15 amino acids. Germline lookup yields CDR1 SGHRS and CDR2 YFSETQ. CDR3 loop: CASSLAGTGYNEQFF. In DNA form, the CDR3 reads TGCGCCAGCAGCTTGGCCGGGACAGGGTACAATGAGCAGTTCTTC. Variable domain in full (rest from reference TRBV5-1 and TRBJ2-1): KAGVTQTPRYLIKTRGQQVTLSCSPISGHRSVSWYQQTPGQGLQFLFEYFSETQRNKGNFPGRFSGRQFSNSRSEMNVSTLELGDSALYLCASSLAGTGYNEQFFGPGTRLTVL.